This T cell receptor (beta chain) was documented in a study of human T cells and chemical hapten exposure. Each cDNA molecule in the library carried unique molecular identifiers. TCRdb itself ran the RACE reads through MiXCR, one entry per CDR3 protein. The sample contains around 130,000 distinct CDR3 sequences, approximately 8.3% of which appear only once. As to time point: healthy volunteer bleed at 2 weeks. Whole blood, unfractionated, served as the material for total RNA extraction. V gave up 5 bases and J gave up 3 bases, with 16 bases separating them. From germline, CDR1 is LNHDA and CDR2 SQIVND (reference sequence). The CDR3 spans 15 residues.

Sequencing was performed on whole blood. This sequence originates from a male donor in good health. Some clones in this sample may be carry-over from other donors' samples. The rearrangement uses TRBV19 and TRBJ1-2; D is undetermined. The CDR3 is CASSGEFSGDYGYTF. The CDR3 region has the DNA TGTGCCAGTAGTGGGGAGTTCTCTGGCGACTATGGCTACACCTTC.